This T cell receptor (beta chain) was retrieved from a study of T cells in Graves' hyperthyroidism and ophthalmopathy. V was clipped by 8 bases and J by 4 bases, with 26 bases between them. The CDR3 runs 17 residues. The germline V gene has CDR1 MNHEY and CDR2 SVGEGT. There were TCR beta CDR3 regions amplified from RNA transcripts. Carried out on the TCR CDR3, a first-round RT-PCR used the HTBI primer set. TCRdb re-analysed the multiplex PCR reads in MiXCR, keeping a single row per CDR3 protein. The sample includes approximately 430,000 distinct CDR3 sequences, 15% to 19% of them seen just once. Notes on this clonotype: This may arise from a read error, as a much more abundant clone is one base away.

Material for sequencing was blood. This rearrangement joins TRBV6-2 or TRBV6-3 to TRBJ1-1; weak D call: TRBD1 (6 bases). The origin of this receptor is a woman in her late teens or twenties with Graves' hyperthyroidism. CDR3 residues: CASGVTGFVGMSTEAFF. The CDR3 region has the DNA TGTGCCAGCGGGGTTACAGGGTTCGTGGGGATGAGCACTGAAGCTTTCTTT.